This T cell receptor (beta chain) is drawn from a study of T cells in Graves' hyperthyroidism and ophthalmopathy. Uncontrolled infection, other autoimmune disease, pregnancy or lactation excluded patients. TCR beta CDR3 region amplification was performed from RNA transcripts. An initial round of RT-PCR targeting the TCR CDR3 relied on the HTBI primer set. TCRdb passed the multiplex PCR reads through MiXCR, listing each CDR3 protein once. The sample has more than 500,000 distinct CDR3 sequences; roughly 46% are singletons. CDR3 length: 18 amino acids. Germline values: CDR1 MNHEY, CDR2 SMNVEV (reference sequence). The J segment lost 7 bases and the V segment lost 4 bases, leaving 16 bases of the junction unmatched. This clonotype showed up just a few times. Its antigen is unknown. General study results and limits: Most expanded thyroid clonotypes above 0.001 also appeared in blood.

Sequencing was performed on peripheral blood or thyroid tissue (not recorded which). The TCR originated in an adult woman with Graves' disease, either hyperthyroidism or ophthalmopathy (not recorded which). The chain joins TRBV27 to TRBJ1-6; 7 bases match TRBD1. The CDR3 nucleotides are TGTGCCAGCAGTTCAAACAGGGGTATGGTCGTAGAGAATTCACCCCTCCACTTT. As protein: CASSSNRGMVVENSPLHF.